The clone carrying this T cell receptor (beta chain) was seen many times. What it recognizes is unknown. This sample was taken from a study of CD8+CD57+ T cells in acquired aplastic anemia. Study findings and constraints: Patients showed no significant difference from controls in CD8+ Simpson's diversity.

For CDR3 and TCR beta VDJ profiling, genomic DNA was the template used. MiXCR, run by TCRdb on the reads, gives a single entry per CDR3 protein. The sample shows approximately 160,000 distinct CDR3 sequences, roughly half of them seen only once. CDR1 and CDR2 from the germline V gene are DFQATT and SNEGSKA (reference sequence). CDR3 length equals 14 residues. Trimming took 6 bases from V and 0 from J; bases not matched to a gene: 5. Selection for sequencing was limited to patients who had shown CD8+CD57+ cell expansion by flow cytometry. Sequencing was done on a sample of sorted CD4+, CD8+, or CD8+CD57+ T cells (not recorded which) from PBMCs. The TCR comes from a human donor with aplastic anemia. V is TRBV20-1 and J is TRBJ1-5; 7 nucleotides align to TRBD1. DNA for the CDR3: TGCAGTGCCACGACAGGGTCTAGCAATCAGCCCCAGCATTTT. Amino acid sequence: CSATTGSSNQPQHF.